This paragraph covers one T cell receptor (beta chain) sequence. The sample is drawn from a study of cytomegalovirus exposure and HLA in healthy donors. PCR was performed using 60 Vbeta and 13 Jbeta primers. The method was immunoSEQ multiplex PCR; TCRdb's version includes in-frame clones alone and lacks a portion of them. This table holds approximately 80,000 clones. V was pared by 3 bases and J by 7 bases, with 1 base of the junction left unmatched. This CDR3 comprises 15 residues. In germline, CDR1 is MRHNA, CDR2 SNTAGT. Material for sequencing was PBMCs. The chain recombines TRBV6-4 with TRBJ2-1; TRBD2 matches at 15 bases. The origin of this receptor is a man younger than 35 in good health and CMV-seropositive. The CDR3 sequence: CASSEGTSGGNEQFF. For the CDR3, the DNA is TGTGCCAGCAGTGAGGGGACTAGCGGGGGGAATGAGCAGTTCTTC.